The rows below give T cell receptor beta chains drawn from one sample of a study of cytotoxic CD8 clonotypes in ibrutinib-treated CLL. Only in-frame clones appear in the TCRdb table, and some are missing; sequencing was by immunoSEQ multiplex PCR. The sample has fewer than 400,000 clones, roughly 67% seen once. Sequencing was performed on PBMCs, taken after 36 months of ibrutinib treatment. Receptor source: a human donor with chronic lymphocytic leukemia. Both conserved end residues are part of each CDR3. The D gene is left open where the match is weak. For some rows the clone size is stated as once, few or many, or as a class when expanded; others skip it.

>TRBV14|TRBJ2-3|TRBD2|NA
TGTGCCAGCGCCCAGGCGGGAGAAACAGATACGCAGTATTTT
CASAQAGETDTQYF
>TRBV9|TRBJ1-2|TRBD1|NA
TGTGCCAGCAGCGTAGCTAGGGGGACAGGGGTCGGCTACACCTTC
CASSVARGTGVGYTF
>TRBV29-1|TRBJ1-2|NA|NA
TGCAGCGGTCGGGACGGCTATGGCTACACCTTC
CSGRDGYGYTF
>TRBV5-1|TRBJ1-2|TRBD1|NA
TGCGCCAGCAGCAGGAGGACAGGGACGAACTATGGCTACACCTTC
CASSRRTGTNYGYTF
>TRBV7-3|TRBJ2-3|NA|NA
TGTGCCAGCAGCCCTAGCACAGATACGCAGTATTTT
CASSPSTDTQYF
>TRBV5-1|TRBJ1-4|NA|once
TGCGCCAGCAGCCTACGACCTAATGAAAAACTGTTTTTT
CASSLRPNEKLFF
>TRBV7-2|TRBJ1-6|NA|NA
TGTGCCAGCCGAAACGCAGGGATCTCACCCCTCCACTTT
CASRNAGISPLHF
>TRBV7-9|TRBJ2-2|TRBD2|NA
TGTGCCAGCAGCTCACGGACTAGCGGGAGGGCCGCCGGGGAGCTGTTTTTT
CASSSRTSGRAAGELFF
>TRBV7-2|TRBJ1-2|NA|NA
TGTGCCAGCAGCCTCAGATATGGCTACACCTTC
CASSLRYGYTF
>TRBV6-6|TRBJ1-2|TRBD1|NA
TGTGCCAGCACAGAGCTGATGGGACAGACAAATGGCTACACCTTC
CASTELMGQTNGYTF
>TRBV6-5|TRBJ2-7|NA|few
TGTGCCAGCAGTTATGGGCAGTCCTACGAGCAGTACTTC
CASSYGQSYEQYF
>TRBV10-3|TRBJ2-3|NA|NA
TGTGCCACCTCAAACCGGGACCGAAACACAGATACGCAGTATTTT
CATSNRDRNTDTQYF
>TRBV7-9|TRBJ2-7|NA|NA
TGTGCCAGCAGCCCACCGGCCGGGGGCTGGTACGAGCAGTACTTC
CASSPPAGGWYEQYF
>TRBV27|TRBJ2-6|TRBD1|once
TGTGCCACCAGGGGGCTTGGGGCCAACGTCCTGACTTTC
CATRGLGANVLTF
>TRBV7-3|TRBJ2-1|TRBD2|few
TGTGCCAGCAGCTTAACTGCGGGGGGGCACCATGAGCAGTTCTTC
CASSLTAGGHHEQFF
>TRBV5-4|TRBJ1-1|NA|NA
TGTGCCAGCAGCTTGGCTGGATGGGGGAACACTGAAGCTTTCTTT
CASSLAGWGNTEAFF
>TRBV9|TRBJ2-7|NA|NA
TGTGCCAGCAGCGTAGCCAGCGGTTTTGCCTACGAGCAGTACTTC
CASSVASGFAYEQYF
>TRBV7-2|TRBJ2-2|NA|many
TGTGCCAGCAGCTCAGGACAACGCACCGGGGAGCTGTTTTTT
CASSSGQRTGELFF
>TRBV9|TRBJ1-1|NA|NA
TGTGCCAGCAGCGTAGTTGACCGGGGGCGTGGCACTGAAGCTTTCTTT
CASSVVDRGRGTEAFF
>TRBV6-6|TRBJ1-1|NA|NA
TGTGCCAGCAACGGACTGCGGACGAACACTGAAGCTTTCTTT
CASNGLRTNTEAFF
>TRBV5-1|TRBJ2-3|TRBD2|NA
TGCGCCAGCAGCCCGCGACTAGCGGGGGCCCTCACAGATACGCAGTATTTT
CASSPRLAGALTDTQYF
>TRBV7-9|TRBJ2-1|NA|NA
TGTGCCAGCAGCTTAGGGGACAAGGTGTATGAGCAGTTCTTC
CASSLGDKVYEQFF
>TRBV9|TRBJ2-2|TRBD2|NA
TGTGCCAGCAGCGCCCCTAGCGGGAGGGCCCTCACCGGGGAGCTGTTTTTT
CASSAPSGRALTGELFF
>TRBV7-2|TRBJ1-6|TRBD1|few
TGTGCCAGCAGGGGGGAAGGGGGCGCGTGGCATTCACCCCTCCACTTT
CASRGEGGAWHSPLHF
>TRBV9|TRBJ2-7|NA|NA
TGTGCCAGCAGCCCCCGTGGGGGCACCTACGAGCAGTACTTC
CASSPRGGTYEQYF
>TRBV14|TRBJ1-1|NA|NA
TGTGCCAGCAGCTTACGGACGGCAAACACTGAAGCTTTCTTT
CASSLRTANTEAFF
>TRBV5-4|TRBJ2-7|TRBD1|NA
TGTGCCAGCAGCTACGGACAGGGGGGTTCCTACGAGCAGTACTTC
CASSYGQGGSYEQYF
>TRBV19|TRBJ2-1|TRBD2|NA
TGTGCCAGTAACGGGGGACTAGCGGGAGGGGCGGTGAATGAGCAGTTCTTC
CASNGGLAGGAVNEQFF
>TRBV27|TRBJ2-3|NA|NA
TGTGCCAGCAGTCAGATCCGGCGGGACACAGATACGCAGTATTTT
CASSQIRRDTDTQYF
>TRBV11-3|TRBJ2-3|NA|NA
TGTGCCAGCAGCTTAGGCCAAGGGGGGCGTACAGATACGCAGTATTTT
CASSLGQGGRTDTQYF
>TRBV29-1|TRBJ1-2|NA|few
TGCAGCGTTGTGGGCAGGGATTATGGCTACACCTTC
CSVVGRDYGYTF
>TRBV5-1|TRBJ1-6|TRBD1|NA
TGCGCCAGCAGCTTGGCTGGGACAGGGTATTCACCCCTCCACTTT
CASSLAGTGYSPLHF
>TRBV7-2|TRBJ1-2|NA|NA
TGTGCCAGCAGCTCATACGCAGGGGTTAATGGCTACACCTTC
CASSSYAGVNGYTF
>TRBV7-8|TRBJ1-2|TRBD1|NA
TGTGCCAGCAGCTTCGACAGGGAGGGAGGCTACACCTTC
CASSFDREGGYTF
>TRBV5-1|TRBJ1-1|NA|NA
TGCGCCAGCAGCTTGGGGCGGGAAGCTTTCTTT
CASSLGREAFF
>TRBV27|TRBJ2-2|NA|NA
TGTGCCAGCAGTTTACAGGGTGGCGGGGAGCTGTTTTTT
CASSLQGGGELFF
>TRBV7-2|TRBJ2-7|TRBD2|NA
TGTGCCAGCAGCTTCTTCGTAGCGGGGGTATACGAGCAGTACTTC
CASSFFVAGVYEQYF
>TRBV6-1|TRBJ2-7|NA|NA
TGTGCCAGCAGTGCACAGGGTCGGACCTACGAGCAGTACTTC
CASSAQGRTYEQYF